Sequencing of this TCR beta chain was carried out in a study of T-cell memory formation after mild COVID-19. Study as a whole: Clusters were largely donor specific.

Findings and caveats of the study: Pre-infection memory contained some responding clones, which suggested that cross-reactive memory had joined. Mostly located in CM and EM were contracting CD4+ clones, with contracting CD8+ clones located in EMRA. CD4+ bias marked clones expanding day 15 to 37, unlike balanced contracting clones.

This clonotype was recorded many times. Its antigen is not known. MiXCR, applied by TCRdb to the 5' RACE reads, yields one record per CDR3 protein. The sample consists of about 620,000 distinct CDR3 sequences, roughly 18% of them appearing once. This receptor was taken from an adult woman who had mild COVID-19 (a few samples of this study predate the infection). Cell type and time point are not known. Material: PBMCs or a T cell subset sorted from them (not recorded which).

The CDR3 loop reads CASSPGLAGHNEQFF. Written as DNA, the CDR3 is TGTGCCAGCAGCCCGGGACTAGCCGGACACAATGAGCAGTTCTTC. This chain joins TRBV4-2 and TRBJ2-1; 9 bases map to TRBD2. Per germline, CDR1 LGHNA and CDR2 YNFKEQ. The CDR3 runs 15 residues. V gave up 4 bases and J gave up 5 bases; unmatched junction bases: 6.